Listed below are T cell receptor beta chains from one sample, sequenced in a study of T-cell reconstitution after alpha-beta-depleted transplantation in children. TCRdb re-derived calls from the PCR reads in MiXCR, one entry per CDR3 protein. The sample records over 300,000 distinct CDR3 sequences, over 9% being singletons. Specimen: PBMCs from the stem cell graft donor, collected from the stem cell graft. The receptor set was obtained from a human donor who donated a stem cell graft to a child with acute lymphoblastic leukemia. Each CDR3 is given with its conserved first and last residue. Fields, in order: clone size, D gene, CDR3 length, V gene, J gene, CDR3 DNA, CDR3 protein. A D gene is named only where the DNA matches it firmly. Size is omitted from some rows. Given values are once, few, many or a class for expanded clones.

size: NA; D: NA; length: 13; V: TRBV19; J: TRBJ1-1; DNA: TGTGCCAGTAGTATAATCGAGGGGCCTGAAGCTTTCTTT; CDR3: CASSIIEGPEAFF
size: NA; D: NA; length: 12; V: TRBV27; J: TRBJ1-5; DNA: TGTGCCAGCAGGCTTGAGCATCAGCCCCAGCATTTT; CDR3: CASRLEHQPQHF
size: NA; D: NA; length: 15; V: TRBV5-1; J: TRBJ2-2; DNA: TGCGCCAGCAGCTTGGTGACACCTTCTATGGGGGAGCTGTTTTTT; CDR3: CASSLVTPSMGELFF
size: NA; D: NA; length: 19; V: TRBV18; J: TRBJ1-1; DNA: TGTGCCAGCTCACCAGTTGACCCGGGACACATAATTGTGAACACTGAAGCTTTCTTT; CDR3: CASSPVDPGHIIVNTEAFF
size: many; D: NA; length: 11; V: TRBV15; J: TRBJ1-1; DNA: TGTGCCACTCAGGGTGACACTGAAGCTTTCTTT; CDR3: CATQGDTEAFF
size: few; D: NA; length: 13; V: TRBV10-3; J: TRBJ2-1; DNA: TGTGCCACCCGTACTGAGCTGGGCAATGAGCAGTTCTTC; CDR3: CATRTELGNEQFF
size: NA; D: NA; length: 14; V: TRBV16; J: TRBJ2-7; DNA: TGTGCCAGCAGCCAATCCGGTCCCAACTACGAGCAGTACTTC; CDR3: CASSQSGPNYEQYF
size: few; D: NA; length: 13; V: TRBV6-2/TRBV6-3; J: TRBJ2-7; DNA: TGTGCCAGCAGGATAACAGCCTCCTACGAGCAGTACTTC; CDR3: CASRITASYEQYF
size: many; D: NA; length: 17; V: TRBV7-2; J: TRBJ2-3; DNA: TGTGCCAGCAGCAAATCCACCGCCGGGTACAACACAGATACGCAGTATTTT; CDR3: CASSKSTAGYNTDTQYF
size: NA; D: TRBD2; length: 17; V: TRBV7-9; J: TRBJ2-1; DNA: TGTGCCAGCAGCCCGGCAACGGGACTAGCGGGATTCAATGAGCAGTTCTTC; CDR3: CASSPATGLAGFNEQFF
size: many; D: NA; length: 13; V: TRBV11-3; J: TRBJ2-1; DNA: TGTGCCAGCAGCTTAAACGCGGAGGATGAGCAGTTCTTC; CDR3: CASSLNAEDEQFF
size: few; D: TRBD1; length: 14; V: TRBV20-1; J: TRBJ1-2; DNA: TGCAGTGCTCCGGGACAGTCTTTACTCTATGGCTACACCTTC; CDR3: CSAPGQSLLYGYTF
size: many; D: NA; length: 16; V: TRBV5-1; J: TRBJ1-6; DNA: TGCGCCAGCAGCTTGGATAGGACAGAAAACAATTCACCCCTCCACTTT; CDR3: CASSLDRTENNSPLHF
size: NA; D: TRBD1; length: 14; V: TRBV3-1; J: TRBJ2-7; DNA: TGTGCCAGCAGCCCCCAGGACAGGGACCACGAGCAGTACTTC; CDR3: CASSPQDRDHEQYF
size: once; D: TRBD2; length: 13; V: TRBV20-1; J: TRBJ2-5; DNA: TGCAGTGCTAGATGGCTAGCGGGAGAGACCCAGTACTTC; CDR3: CSARWLAGETQYF
size: NA; D: NA; length: 16; V: TRBV12-3/TRBV12-4; J: TRBJ2-2; DNA: TGTGCCAGCAGTCCCCGGTTACCCCGCCCCCCCGGGGAGCTGTTTTTT; CDR3: CASSPRLPRPPGELFF
size: NA; D: NA; length: 14; V: TRBV3-1; J: TRBJ2-7; DNA: TGTGCCAGCAGGTCTACCGGGACCCCGGGGGAGCAGTACTTC; CDR3: CASRSTGTPGEQYF
size: few; D: NA; length: 10; V: TRBV29-1; J: TRBJ2-7; DNA: TGCAGCGTTGAAGATTCCGAGCAGTACTTC; CDR3: CSVEDSEQYF
size: many; D: NA; length: 15; V: TRBV7-2; J: TRBJ2-1; DNA: TGTGCCAGCAGCGACTCCTTCCAAGCCTACAATGAGCAGTTCTTC; CDR3: CASSDSFQAYNEQFF
size: many; D: NA; length: 13; V: TRBV29-1; J: TRBJ2-7; DNA: TGCAGCGTTGAAGATCGGGGCTCCTACGAGCAGTACTTC; CDR3: CSVEDRGSYEQYF
size: NA; D: TRBD1; length: 19; V: TRBV11-1; J: TRBJ2-4; DNA: TGTGCCAGCAGGGAAACTCCCGGACAGGGGAGTTTGGCCAAAAACATTCAGTACTTC; CDR3: CASRETPGQGSLAKNIQYF
size: few; D: NA; length: 16; V: TRBV6-1; J: TRBJ2-7; DNA: TGTGCCAGCAGATCCCCCGATTGGACAAACTCCTACGAGCAGTACTTC; CDR3: CASRSPDWTNSYEQYF
size: NA; D: NA; length: 14; V: TRBV5-6; J: TRBJ2-7; DNA: TGTGCCAGCAGCTCGGACTTCGGGCCCTACGAGCAGTACTTC; CDR3: CASSSDFGPYEQYF
size: few; D: NA; length: 14; V: TRBV4-1; J: TRBJ1-2; DNA: TGCGCCAGCAGCCAACCAGGAACTAACTATGGCTACACCTTC; CDR3: CASSQPGTNYGYTF
size: few; D: NA; length: 15; V: TRBV27; J: TRBJ1-5; DNA: TGTGCCAGCAGTTCCCTGGGGAGGGATCACCAGCCCCAGCATTTT; CDR3: CASSSLGRDHQPQHF
size: NA; D: TRBD2; length: 17; V: TRBV4-2; J: TRBJ2-7; DNA: TGTGCCAGCAGCCAAGAGGGACTAGCGGGAGCGCCCTACGAGCAGTACTTC; CDR3: CASSQEGLAGAPYEQYF
size: few; D: TRBD1; length: 15; V: TRBV10-2; J: TRBJ2-5; DNA: TGCGCCAGCAGTGACCCCGGGACAGCAGACGAGACCCAGTACTTC; CDR3: CASSDPGTADETQYF
size: few; D: NA; length: 13; V: TRBV7-9; J: TRBJ2-3; DNA: TGTGCCAGCAGCTTTAAGGGAGCGGATACGCAGTATTTT; CDR3: CASSFKGADTQYF
size: few; D: NA; length: 15; V: TRBV5-5; J: TRBJ2-1; DNA: TGTGCCAGCAGCTTTGTGGGAGGCGTCCACAATGAGCAGTTCTTC; CDR3: CASSFVGGVHNEQFF
size: many; D: TRBD1; length: 16; V: TRBV5-1; J: TRBJ2-1; DNA: TGCGCCAGCAGCTTGTACCGGGACAGCCTTATGGATGAGCAGTTCTTC; CDR3: CASSLYRDSLMDEQFF
size: few; D: TRBD1; length: 14; V: TRBV5-1; J: TRBJ2-5; DNA: TGCGCCAGCAGCTTGGAGACAGGGACGGAGACCCAGTACTTC; CDR3: CASSLETGTETQYF
size: few; D: NA; length: 17; V: TRBV7-9; J: TRBJ1-5; DNA: TGTGCCAGCAGCTCTGGAGTGGGGGAGTGGGGCAATCAGCCCCAGCATTTT; CDR3: CASSSGVGEWGNQPQHF
size: NA; D: TRBD2; length: 18; V: TRBV5-5; J: TRBJ2-1; DNA: TGTGCCAGCAGCTTTCTTGTAGCTAGCGGGCTAGCGAACAATGAGCAGTTCTTC; CDR3: CASSFLVASGLANNEQFF
size: NA; D: TRBD2; length: 15; V: TRBV6-1; J: TRBJ2-1; DNA: TGTGCCAGCAGAGCCGGGACTAGCGGATACAAAGAGCAGTTCTTC; CDR3: CASRAGTSGYKEQFF
size: few; D: TRBD2; length: 16; V: TRBV3-1; J: TRBJ2-3; DNA: TGTGCCAGCTGTCCTTCGGGGGGGGGCGGCACAGATACGCAGTATTTT; CDR3: CASCPSGGGGTDTQYF
size: many; D: NA; length: 14; V: TRBV30; J: TRBJ2-7; DNA: TGTGCCTGGAGTGTAGGACGCGGGACCTACGAGCAGTACTTC; CDR3: CAWSVGRGTYEQYF
size: NA; D: TRBD1; length: 13; V: TRBV7-6; J: TRBJ2-1; DNA: TGTGCCAGCAGCCTAGTGGACAGGGATGAGCAGTTCTTC; CDR3: CASSLVDRDEQFF
size: many; D: TRBD1; length: 14; V: TRBV6-1; J: TRBJ2-7; DNA: TGTGCCAGCAGAGCAGGACAGGGGCGGTACGAGCAGTACTTC; CDR3: CASRAGQGRYEQYF
size: many; D: TRBD2; length: 15; V: TRBV9; J: TRBJ2-5; DNA: TGTGCCAGCAGCGTAGCGGGCGGGAGCCAAGAGACCCAGTACTTC; CDR3: CASSVAGGSQETQYF
size: NA; D: NA; length: 16; V: TRBV7-2; J: TRBJ2-7; DNA: TGTGCCAGCAGCTTAGGTCGGCCAGGGAGAAATTACGAGCAGTACTTC; CDR3: CASSLGRPGRNYEQYF
size: NA; D: TRBD2; length: 15; V: TRBV12-3/TRBV12-4; J: TRBJ2-5; DNA: TGTGCCAGCACCTTATTAGCGGGAGGGCCAGAGACCCAGTACTTC; CDR3: CASTLLAGGPETQYF
size: many; D: TRBD1; length: 15; V: TRBV12-3/TRBV12-4; J: TRBJ1-5; DNA: TGTGCCAGCAAGACGACAGGGAGTCGCAATCAGCCCCAGCATTTT; CDR3: CASKTTGSRNQPQHF
size: NA; D: NA; length: 13; V: TRBV29-1; J: TRBJ1-6; DNA: TGCAGCGTTAAAACAGTAGCTGGTTCACCCCTCCACTTT; CDR3: CSVKTVAGSPLHF
size: NA; D: NA; length: 12; V: TRBV7-9; J: TRBJ2-3; DNA: TGTGCCAGCAGCTTAGCGGGGAGGACGCAGTATTTT; CDR3: CASSLAGRTQYF
size: NA; D: NA; length: 17; V: TRBV21-1; J: TRBJ1-5; DNA: TGTGCCAGCAGCCCGGAGGTAGGGATATCAATAAATCAGCCCCAGCATTTT; CDR3: CASSPEVGISINQPQHF
size: few; D: NA; length: 13; V: TRBV28; J: TRBJ1-1; DNA: TGTGCCAGCAGTTTATTTGCCGGGAAAAGTGCTTTCTTT; CDR3: CASSLFAGKSAFF
size: few; D: NA; length: 11; V: TRBV6-2/TRBV6-3; J: TRBJ2-7; DNA: TGTGCCCCGGACAGAGACTACGAGCAGTACTTC; CDR3: CAPDRDYEQYF
size: many; D: TRBD2; length: 17; V: TRBV10-3; J: TRBJ2-1; DNA: TGTGCCATCAGTGAGTGGGCTAGCGGAAACTCCTACAATGAGCAGTTCTTC; CDR3: CAISEWASGNSYNEQFF
size: few; D: NA; length: 17; V: TRBV7-9; J: TRBJ2-1; DNA: TGTGCCAGCAGCACCACCCCGCTAGTGATTCTATACAATGAGCAGTTCTTC; CDR3: CASSTTPLVILYNEQFF
size: NA; D: NA; length: 12; V: TRBV5-1; J: TRBJ1-1; DNA: TGCGCCAGCAGCTTGGGCCTCTCTGAAGCTTTCTTT; CDR3: CASSLGLSEAFF
size: NA; D: TRBD2; length: 15; V: TRBV12-3/TRBV12-4; J: TRBJ2-7; DNA: TGTGCCATCCTACTAGCGACTGAAGGGAGCTACGAGCAGTACTTC; CDR3: CAILLATEGSYEQYF
size: many; D: NA; length: 15; V: TRBV4-1; J: TRBJ2-7; DNA: TGCGCCAGCAGCCCCCGGGTTTCGGGCTCCTACGAGCAGTACTTC; CDR3: CASSPRVSGSYEQYF
size: many; D: TRBD1; length: 15; V: TRBV27; J: TRBJ2-5; DNA: TGTGCCAGCAGTTCTGGACAGGGCTCGGCCGAGACCCAGTACTTC; CDR3: CASSSGQGSAETQYF
size: few; D: TRBD1; length: 15; V: TRBV5-1; J: TRBJ2-7; DNA: TGCGCCAGCAGCCAATGGACAGGGGGCATTTACGAGCAGTACTTC; CDR3: CASSQWTGGIYEQYF
size: few; D: NA; length: 20; V: TRBV4-1; J: TRBJ2-5; DNA: TGCGCCAGCAGCCACCCGTCTGAGGGGCAGTGGCATGGCAACCAAGAGACCCAGTACTTC; CDR3: CASSHPSEGQWHGNQETQYF
size: NA; D: NA; length: 15; V: TRBV5-1; J: TRBJ2-1; DNA: TGCGCCAGCAGCTTGGAGGACAGCACGAGGAATGAGCAGTTCTTC; CDR3: CASSLEDSTRNEQFF
size: many; D: TRBD1; length: 13; V: TRBV11-2; J: TRBJ2-1; DNA: TGTGCCAGCAGCCGGGACAGGGTCGGTGAGCAGTTCTTC; CDR3: CASSRDRVGEQFF
size: many; D: NA; length: 14; V: TRBV11-2; J: TRBJ2-7; DNA: TGTGCCAGCAGTTTAGATCCGGGTAGCTACGAGCAGTACTTC; CDR3: CASSLDPGSYEQYF
size: few; D: NA; length: 14; V: TRBV7-9; J: TRBJ2-5; DNA: TGTGCCAGCAGCTTCGACGGCAACCAAGAGACCCAGTACTTC; CDR3: CASSFDGNQETQYF